This T cell receptor (beta chain) was recorded in a study of vaccination effects on CD4 cells after COVID-19. As for the study in general: At 16 days and one week before vaccination, two convalescent patients gave samples.

CDR3 length: 14 residues. Trimming removed 2 bases at V and 7 bases at J, with 12 bases between. CDR1 is SGHVS, CDR2 FQNEAQ, per germline. TCRdb keeps only in-frame clones here, not all; method: immunoSEQ multiplex PCR. The sample shows around 45,000 clones, about three quarters of them seen only once. Remarks on this clone: The antigen is undetermined.

Isolating CD4+ T cells followed approximately 9 days of culture. Cultures had half their medium replaced with IL-2 medium on days 3 and 7. The material sequenced was CD4+ T cells from PBMCs cultured without peptide, taken before COVID-19 vaccination. The V gene is TRBV7-8, the J gene TRBJ2-1; no clear D. The origin of this receptor is a human donor who had a prior SARS-CoV-2 infection. CDR3 protein: CASSLNLGWNEQFF. The CDR3, as DNA: TGTGCCAGCAGCTTAAATCTAGGTTGGAATGAGCAGTTCTTC.